This paragraph reports one T cell receptor (beta chain). Its antigen is not identified. These data belong to a study of cytomegalovirus exposure and HLA in healthy donors. Whole-study results and caveats: The study labeled more than 150 TCR beta chains cytomegalovirus-associated. Three chains tied to CMV proved CMV antigen-specific in vitro.

The CDR3 has 16 residues. Germline values: CDR1 ENHRY, CDR2 SYGVKD. Trimming pared 4 bases from V and 1 base from J, leaving 16 bases between. The primer mix had 60 Vbeta and 13 Jbeta primers. TCRdb's copy holds only in-frame clones and misses some; the assay was immunoSEQ multiplex PCR. Seen here are about 160,000 clones, 70% to 80% observed once, and the top ten hold 3.5% to 5.5%. This clonotype was sampled from a man aged 35 to 55 in good health and CMV-seronegative. This sequence joins TRBV10-3 and TRBJ1-1; D is unresolved. The sequencing sample was made of PBMCs. The CDR3 region has the DNA TGTGCCATCAGTGGATTTGTGCCACCGGGGAACACTGAAGCTTTCTTT. Translating it yields CAISGFVPPGNTEAFF.